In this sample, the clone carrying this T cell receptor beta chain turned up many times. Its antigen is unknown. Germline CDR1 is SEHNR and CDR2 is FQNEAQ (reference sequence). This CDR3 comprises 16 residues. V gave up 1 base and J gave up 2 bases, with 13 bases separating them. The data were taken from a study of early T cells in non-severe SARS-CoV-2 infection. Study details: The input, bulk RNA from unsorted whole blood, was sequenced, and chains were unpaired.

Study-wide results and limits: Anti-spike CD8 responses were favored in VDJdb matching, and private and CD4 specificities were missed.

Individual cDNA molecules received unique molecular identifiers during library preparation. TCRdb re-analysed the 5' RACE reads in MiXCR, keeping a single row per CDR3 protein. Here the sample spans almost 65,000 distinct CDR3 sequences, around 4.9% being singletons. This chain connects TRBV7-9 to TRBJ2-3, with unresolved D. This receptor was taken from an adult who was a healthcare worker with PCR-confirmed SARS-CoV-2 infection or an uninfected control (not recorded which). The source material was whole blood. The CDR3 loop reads CASSLGLQVSTDTQYF. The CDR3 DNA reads TGTGCCAGCAGCTTAGGCCTTCAGGTTTCCACAGATACGCAGTATTTT.